A selection of T cell receptor beta chains follows, all from one sample in a study of cytomegalovirus exposure and HLA in healthy donors. Clones were read by immunoSEQ multiplex PCR, and TCRdb kept only the in-frame ones, dropping some. The sample lists about 220,000 clones, 82% occurring once. Material for sequencing was PBMCs. Receptors originate from a man in his forties or fifties in good health and CMV-seropositive. CDR3s include the opening cysteine and the closing phenylalanine or tryptophan. The D gene is left open where the match is weak. The listing skips clone size in some rows; elsewhere it reads once, few, many or a size class.

j_call: TRBJ1-1
v_call: TRBV27
clone_size: .
d_call: TRBD1
cdr3_aa: CASRLTGGDTEAFF
cdr3_nt: TGTGCCAGCAGACTGACAGGGGGCGACACTGAAGCTTTCTTT

j_call: TRBJ2-4
v_call: TRBV5-1
clone_size: once
d_call: TRBD2
cdr3_aa: CASSLTSGRLGNIQYF
cdr3_nt: TGCGCCAGCAGCTTAACTAGCGGGAGGTTGGGAAACATTCAGTACTTC

j_call: TRBJ1-5
v_call: TRBV4-1
clone_size: .
d_call: TRBD1
cdr3_aa: CASSYTGGSNQPQHF
cdr3_nt: TGCGCCAGCAGCTATACAGGGGGTAGCAATCAGCCCCAGCATTTT

j_call: TRBJ1-6
v_call: TRBV18
clone_size: .
d_call: .
cdr3_aa: CASSPVQDNSPLHF
cdr3_nt: TGTGCCAGCTCACCGGTGCAGGATAATTCACCCCTCCACTTT

j_call: TRBJ1-1
v_call: TRBV15
clone_size: .
d_call: .
cdr3_aa: CATSRDWSPPGGTEAFF
cdr3_nt: TGTGCCACCAGCAGAGACTGGTCACCCCCGGGAGGCACTGAAGCTTTCTTT

j_call: TRBJ2-1
v_call: TRBV4-1
clone_size: few
d_call: .
cdr3_aa: CASSQEHRGGNEQFF
cdr3_nt: TGCGCCAGCAGCCAAGAACACAGGGGAGGCAATGAGCAGTTCTTC

j_call: TRBJ1-4
v_call: TRBV28
clone_size: .
d_call: .
cdr3_aa: CASRADGSTNEKLFF
cdr3_nt: TGTGCCAGCAGAGCGGACGGTTCAACTAATGAAAAACTGTTTTTT

j_call: TRBJ2-5
v_call: TRBV30
clone_size: .
d_call: TRBD2
cdr3_aa: CAWSVLRTSQETQYF
cdr3_nt: TGTGCCTGGAGTGTACTAAGGACTAGCCAAGAGACCCAGTACTTC

j_call: TRBJ1-2
v_call: TRBV5-6
clone_size: once
d_call: .
cdr3_aa: CASSSDGRGYTF
cdr3_nt: TGTGCCAGCAGCTCCGATGGGAGGGGCTACACCTTC

j_call: TRBJ1-4
v_call: TRBV2
clone_size: once
d_call: TRBD1
cdr3_aa: CASTDQGAVNEKLFF
cdr3_nt: TGTGCCAGCACGGACCAGGGGGCAGTTAATGAAAAACTGTTTTTT

j_call: TRBJ2-6
v_call: TRBV29-1
clone_size: .
d_call: TRBD2
cdr3_aa: CSARLAGGTGANVLTF
cdr3_nt: TGCAGCGCAAGACTAGCGGGAGGCACTGGGGCCAACGTCCTGACTTTC

j_call: TRBJ2-5
v_call: TRBV18
clone_size: .
d_call: TRBD2
cdr3_aa: CASSPLAGGLETQYF
cdr3_nt: TGTGCCAGCTCACCGCTAGCGGGAGGGCTAGAGACCCAGTACTTC

j_call: TRBJ2-1
v_call: TRBV18
clone_size: .
d_call: .
cdr3_aa: CASAASSYNEQFF
cdr3_nt: TGTGCCAGCGCTGCGAGCTCCTACAATGAGCAGTTCTTC

j_call: TRBJ2-1
v_call: TRBV6-5
clone_size: .
d_call: .
cdr3_aa: CASSYPRGSQGNEQFF
cdr3_nt: TGTGCCAGCAGTTACCCGAGGGGGTCTCAGGGGAATGAGCAGTTCTTC

j_call: TRBJ1-4
v_call: TRBV18
clone_size: .
d_call: .
cdr3_aa: CASSRTLNEKLFF
cdr3_nt: TGTGCCAGCTCTCGGACACTTAATGAAAAACTGTTTTTT

j_call: TRBJ2-1
v_call: TRBV5-1
clone_size: once
d_call: TRBD2
cdr3_aa: CASGSAASGHYNEQFF
cdr3_nt: TGCGCCAGCGGGTCGGCGGCTAGCGGCCACTACAATGAGCAGTTCTTC

j_call: TRBJ2-3
v_call: TRBV5-4
clone_size: .
d_call: .
cdr3_aa: CVSSLAPGANTDTQYF
cdr3_nt: TGTGTCAGCAGCTTGGCTCCAGGGGCCAACACAGATACGCAGTATTTT

j_call: TRBJ1-5
v_call: TRBV7-2
clone_size: once
d_call: .
cdr3_aa: CASSSYYQPQHF
cdr3_nt: TGTGCCAGCAGCTCGTACTATCAGCCCCAGCATTTT

j_call: TRBJ1-5
v_call: TRBV7-3
clone_size: .
d_call: TRBD1
cdr3_aa: CASSLLGGSNQPQHF
cdr3_nt: TGTGCCAGCAGCTTACTAGGGGGCTCGAATCAGCCCCAGCATTTT

j_call: TRBJ2-1
v_call: TRBV2
clone_size: .
d_call: TRBD1
cdr3_aa: CATGTGGIYNEQFF
cdr3_nt: TGTGCCACGGGGACAGGGGGCATCTACAATGAGCAGTTCTTC

j_call: TRBJ1-1
v_call: TRBV27
clone_size: .
d_call: .
cdr3_aa: CASSLNGGTEAFF
cdr3_nt: TGTGCCAGCAGTTTGAACGGGGGGACTGAAGCTTTCTTT

j_call: TRBJ1-2
v_call: TRBV6-1
clone_size: .
d_call: .
cdr3_aa: CASSEGLRQGYGYTF
cdr3_nt: TGTGCCAGCAGTGAAGGTCTCCGTCAGGGGTATGGCTACACCTTC

j_call: TRBJ1-2
v_call: TRBV5-1
clone_size: once
d_call: TRBD1
cdr3_aa: CASSLGQGRDYGYTF
cdr3_nt: TGCGCCAGCAGCTTGGGACAGGGGAGGGACTATGGCTACACCTTC

j_call: TRBJ1-1
v_call: TRBV5-1
clone_size: .
d_call: .
cdr3_aa: CASSYREGMNTEAFF
cdr3_nt: TGCGCCAGCAGCTACCGGGAAGGGATGAACACTGAAGCTTTCTTT

j_call: TRBJ1-1
v_call: TRBV7-9
clone_size: .
d_call: .
cdr3_aa: CASSFFTENTEAFF
cdr3_nt: TGTGCCAGCAGCTTTTTTACAGAGAACACTGAAGCTTTCTTT

j_call: TRBJ1-1
v_call: TRBV19
clone_size: .
d_call: .
cdr3_aa: CASSSVMNTEAFF
cdr3_nt: TGTGCCAGTAGTTCAGTCATGAACACTGAAGCTTTCTTT